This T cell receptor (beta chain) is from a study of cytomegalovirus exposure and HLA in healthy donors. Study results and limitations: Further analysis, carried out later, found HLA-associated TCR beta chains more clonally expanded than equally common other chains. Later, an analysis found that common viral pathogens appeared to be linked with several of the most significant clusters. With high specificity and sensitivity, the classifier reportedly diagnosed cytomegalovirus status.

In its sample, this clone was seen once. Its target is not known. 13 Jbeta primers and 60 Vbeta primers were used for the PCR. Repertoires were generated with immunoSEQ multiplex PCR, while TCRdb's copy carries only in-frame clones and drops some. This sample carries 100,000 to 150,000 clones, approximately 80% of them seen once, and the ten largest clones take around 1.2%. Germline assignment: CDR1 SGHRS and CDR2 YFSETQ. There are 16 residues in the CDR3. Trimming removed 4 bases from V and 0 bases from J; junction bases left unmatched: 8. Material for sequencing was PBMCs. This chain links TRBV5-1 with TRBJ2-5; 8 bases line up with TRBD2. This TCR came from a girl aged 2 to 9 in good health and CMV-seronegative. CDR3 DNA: TGCGCCAGCAGCACTAGCGGTCCTTTGTACCAAGAGACCCAGTACTTC. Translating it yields CASSTSGPLYQETQYF.